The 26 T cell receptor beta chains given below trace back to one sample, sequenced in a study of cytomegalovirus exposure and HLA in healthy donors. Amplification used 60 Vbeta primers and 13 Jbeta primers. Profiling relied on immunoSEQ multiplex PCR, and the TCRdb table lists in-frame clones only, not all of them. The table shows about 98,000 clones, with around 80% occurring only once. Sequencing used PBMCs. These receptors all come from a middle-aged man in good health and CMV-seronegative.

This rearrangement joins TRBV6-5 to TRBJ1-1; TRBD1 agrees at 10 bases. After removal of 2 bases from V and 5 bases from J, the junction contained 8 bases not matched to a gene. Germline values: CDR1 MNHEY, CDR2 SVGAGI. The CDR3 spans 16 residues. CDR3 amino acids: CASSYIPGTGATEAFF. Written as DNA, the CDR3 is TGTGCCAGCAGTTACATACCCGGGACAGGGGCTACTGAAGCTTTCTTT.

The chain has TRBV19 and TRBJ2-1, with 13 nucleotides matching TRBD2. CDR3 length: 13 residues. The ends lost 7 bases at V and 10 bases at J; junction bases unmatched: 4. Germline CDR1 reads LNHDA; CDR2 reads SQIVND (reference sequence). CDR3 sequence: CASTGLAGREQFF. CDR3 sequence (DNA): TGTGCCAGTACGGGACTAGCGGGGCGGGAGCAGTTCTTC.

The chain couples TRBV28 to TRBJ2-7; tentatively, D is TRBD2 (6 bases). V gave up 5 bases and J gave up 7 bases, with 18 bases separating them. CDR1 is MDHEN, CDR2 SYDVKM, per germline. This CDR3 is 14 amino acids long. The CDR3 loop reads CASSRGLGNDEQYF. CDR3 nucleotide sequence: TGTGCCAGCAGTCGGGGACTGGGAAATGATGAGCAGTACTTC.

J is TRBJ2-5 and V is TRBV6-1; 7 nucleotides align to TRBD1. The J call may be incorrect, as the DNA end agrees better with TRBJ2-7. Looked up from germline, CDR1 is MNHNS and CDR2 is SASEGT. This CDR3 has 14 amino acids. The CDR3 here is CASSDSWGQTEQYF. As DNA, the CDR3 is TGTGCCAGCAGTGACTCTTGGGGACAGACCGAGCAGTACTTC.

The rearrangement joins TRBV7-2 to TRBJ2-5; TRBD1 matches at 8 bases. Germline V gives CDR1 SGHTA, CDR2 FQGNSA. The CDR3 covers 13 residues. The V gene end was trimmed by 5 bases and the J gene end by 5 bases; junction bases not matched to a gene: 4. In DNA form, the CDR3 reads TGTGCCAGCAGCCAAGACAGGGGCGAGACCCAGTACTTC. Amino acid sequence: CASSQDRGETQYF.

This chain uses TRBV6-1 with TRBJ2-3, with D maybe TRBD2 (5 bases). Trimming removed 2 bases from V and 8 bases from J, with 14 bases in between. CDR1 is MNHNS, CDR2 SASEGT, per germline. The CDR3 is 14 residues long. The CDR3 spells CASSELDYHLTQYF. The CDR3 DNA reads TGTGCCAGCAGTGAATTAGACTACCACCTTACGCAGTATTTT.

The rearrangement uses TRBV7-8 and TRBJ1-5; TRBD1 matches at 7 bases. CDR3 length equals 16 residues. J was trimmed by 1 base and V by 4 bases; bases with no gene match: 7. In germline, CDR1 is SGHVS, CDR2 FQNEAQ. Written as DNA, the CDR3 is TGTGCCAGCAGCTCCTCTGGACAGGCCAGCAATCAGCCCCAGCATTTT. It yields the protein CASSSSGQASNQPQHF.

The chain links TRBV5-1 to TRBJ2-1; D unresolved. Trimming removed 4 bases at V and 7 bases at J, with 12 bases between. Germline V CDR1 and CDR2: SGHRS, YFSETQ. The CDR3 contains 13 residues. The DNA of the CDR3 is TGCGCCAGCAGCCTCCGGCAGGCTAATGAGCAGTTCTTC. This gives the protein CASSLRQANEQFF.

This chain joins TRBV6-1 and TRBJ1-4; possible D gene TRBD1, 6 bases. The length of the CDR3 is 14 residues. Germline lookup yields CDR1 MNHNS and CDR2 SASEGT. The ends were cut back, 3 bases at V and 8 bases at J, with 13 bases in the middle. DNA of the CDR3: TGTGCCAGCAGTGACGGGCAGGGGCACGAAAAACTGTTTTTT. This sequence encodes CASSDGQGHEKLFF.

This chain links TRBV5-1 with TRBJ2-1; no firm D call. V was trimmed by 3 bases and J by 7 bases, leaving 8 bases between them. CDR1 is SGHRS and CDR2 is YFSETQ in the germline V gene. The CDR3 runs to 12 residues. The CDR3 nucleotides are TGCGCCAGCAGCTCCATACTAAATGAGCAGTTCTTC. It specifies CASSSILNEQFF. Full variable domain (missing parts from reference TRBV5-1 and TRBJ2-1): KAGVTQTPRYLIKTRGQQVTLSCSPISGHRSVSWYQQTPGQGLQFLFEYFSETQRNKGNFPGRFSGRQFSNSRSEMNVSTLELGDSALYLCASSSILNEQFFGPGTRLTVL.

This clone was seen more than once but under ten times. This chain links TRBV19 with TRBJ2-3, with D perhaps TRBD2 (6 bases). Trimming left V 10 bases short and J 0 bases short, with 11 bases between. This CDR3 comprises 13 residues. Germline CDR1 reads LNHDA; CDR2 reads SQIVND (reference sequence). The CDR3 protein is CATRDFSTDTQYF. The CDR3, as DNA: TGTGCCACCCGGGACTTCAGCACAGATACGCAGTATTTT.

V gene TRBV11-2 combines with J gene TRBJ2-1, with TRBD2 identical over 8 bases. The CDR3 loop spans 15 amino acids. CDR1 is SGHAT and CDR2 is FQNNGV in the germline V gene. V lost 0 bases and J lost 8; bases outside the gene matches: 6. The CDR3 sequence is CASSLEGGLAYEQFF. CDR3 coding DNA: TGTGCCAGCAGCTTAGAGGGAGGACTAGCCTATGAGCAGTTCTTC.

CDR3 sequence: CATLGQPLATQYF. In nucleotides, the CDR3 is TGTGCCACCCTGGGACAACCGCTCGCGACCCAGTACTTC. The chain combines TRBV15 with TRBJ2-5, with a possible D match to TRBD1 (6 bases). V lost 8 bases and J lost 7, with 17 bases in between. Germline V gives CDR1 LNHNV, CDR2 YYDKDF (reference sequence). This CDR3 has 13 residues.

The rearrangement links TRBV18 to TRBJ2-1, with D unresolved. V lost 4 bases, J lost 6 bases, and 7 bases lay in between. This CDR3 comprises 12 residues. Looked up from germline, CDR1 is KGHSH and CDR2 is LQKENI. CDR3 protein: CASSRDRNEQFF. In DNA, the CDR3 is TGTGCCAGCTCACGAGATCGCAATGAGCAGTTCTTC.

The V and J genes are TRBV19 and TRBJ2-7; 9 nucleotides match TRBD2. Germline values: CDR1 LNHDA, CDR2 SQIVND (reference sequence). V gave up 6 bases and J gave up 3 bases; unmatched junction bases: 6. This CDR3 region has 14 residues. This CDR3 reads CASSGTSLFYEQYF. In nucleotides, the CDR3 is TGTGCCAGTAGCGGGACTAGCTTATTCTACGAGCAGTACTTC.

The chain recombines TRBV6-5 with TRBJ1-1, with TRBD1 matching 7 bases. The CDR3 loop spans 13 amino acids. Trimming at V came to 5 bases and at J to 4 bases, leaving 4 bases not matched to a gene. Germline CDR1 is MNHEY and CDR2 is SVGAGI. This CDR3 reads CASSIRTGTEAFF. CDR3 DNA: TGTGCCAGCAGTATACGGACAGGCACTGAAGCTTTCTTT.

CDR3 sequence reads: CASSQGGTCGYTF. CDR3 DNA: TGCGCCAGCAGCCAAGGAGGGACTTGTGGCTACACCTTC. The V and J genes are TRBV4-1 and TRBJ1-2; maybe TRBD1 (5 bases). The CDR3 consists of 13 residues. V was shortened by 1 base and J by 7 bases, with 10 bases between the two germline ends. In germline, CDR1 is MGHRA, CDR2 YSYEKL.

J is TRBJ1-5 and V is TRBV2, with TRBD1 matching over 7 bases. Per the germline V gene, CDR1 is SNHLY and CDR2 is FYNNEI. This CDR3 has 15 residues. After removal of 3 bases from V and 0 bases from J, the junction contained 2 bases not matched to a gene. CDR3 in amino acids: CASSETGSSNQPQHF. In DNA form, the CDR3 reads TGTGCCAGCAGTGAGACAGGGAGTAGCAATCAGCCCCAGCATTTT.

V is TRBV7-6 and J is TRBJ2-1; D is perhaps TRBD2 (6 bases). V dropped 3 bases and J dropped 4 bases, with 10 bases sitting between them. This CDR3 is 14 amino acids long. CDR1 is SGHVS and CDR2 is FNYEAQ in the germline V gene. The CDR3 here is CASSLAGPYNEQFF. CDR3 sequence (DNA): TGTGCCAGCAGCTTGGCGGGGCCTTACAATGAGCAGTTCTTC.

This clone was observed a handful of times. CDR3 sequence: CASSQKLDARRSGNTIYF. The CDR3 DNA reads as TGCGCCAGCAGCCAAAAATTGGACGCGAGGAGGTCTGGAAACACCATATATTTT. V gene TRBV4-1 combines with J gene TRBJ1-3; D unclear. Per germline, CDR1 MGHRA and CDR2 YSYEKL. V lost 2 bases and J 1 base, leaving 18 bases between the germline ends. The CDR3 covers 18 residues.

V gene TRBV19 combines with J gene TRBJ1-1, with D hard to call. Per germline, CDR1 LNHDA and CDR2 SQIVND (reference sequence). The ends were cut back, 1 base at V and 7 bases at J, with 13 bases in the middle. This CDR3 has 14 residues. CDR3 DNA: TGTGCCAGTAGTATAGCTAGGGCCCGGGGTGAAGCTTTCTTT. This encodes CASSIARARGEAFF. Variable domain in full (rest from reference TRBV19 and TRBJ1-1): DGGITQSPKYLFRKEGQNVTLSCEQNLNHDAMYWYRQDPGQGLRLIYYSQIVNDFQKGDIAEGYSVSREKKESFPLTVTSAQKNPTAFYLCASSIARARGEAFFGQGTRLTVV.

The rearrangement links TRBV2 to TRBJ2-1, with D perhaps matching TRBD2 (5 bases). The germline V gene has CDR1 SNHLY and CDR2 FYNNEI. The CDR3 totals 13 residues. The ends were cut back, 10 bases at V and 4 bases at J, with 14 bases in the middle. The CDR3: CAIAGGDYNEQFF. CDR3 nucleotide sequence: TGTGCCATTGCGGGTGGGGATTACAATGAGCAGTTCTTC.

CDR3 loop: CASSLGPGGVAFF. The CDR3 nucleotides are TGTGCCAGCTCACTGGGGCCAGGAGGGGTCGCTTTCTTT. The chain is built from TRBV18 and TRBJ1-1; perhaps TRBD1 as D (5 bases). The V gene's germline CDR1 is KGHSH and CDR2 LQKENI. The CDR3 is 13 residues long. Trimming removed 4 bases from V and 11 bases from J, with 17 bases in between.

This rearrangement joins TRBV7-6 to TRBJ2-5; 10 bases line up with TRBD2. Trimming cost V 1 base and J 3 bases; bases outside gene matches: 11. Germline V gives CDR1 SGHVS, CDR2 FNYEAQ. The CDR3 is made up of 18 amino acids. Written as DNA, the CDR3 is TGTGCCAGCAGCTTAGGGTCCTTAGCGGGGGGCGGTGAAGAGACCCAGTACTTC. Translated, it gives CASSLGSLAGGGEETQYF. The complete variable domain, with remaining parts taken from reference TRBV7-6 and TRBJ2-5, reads GAGVSQSPRYKVTKRGQDVALRCDPISGHVSLYWYRQALGQGPEFLTYFNYEAQQDKSGLPNDRFSAERPEGSISTLTIQRTEQRDSAMYRCASSLGSLAGGGEETQYFGPGTRLLVL.

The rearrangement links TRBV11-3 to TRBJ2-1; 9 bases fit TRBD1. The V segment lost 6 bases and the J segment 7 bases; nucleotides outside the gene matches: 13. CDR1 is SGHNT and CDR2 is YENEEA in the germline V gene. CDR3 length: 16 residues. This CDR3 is CASSTTTPGQGNEQFF. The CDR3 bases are TGTGCCAGCAGTACGACAACACCGGGACAGGGAAATGAGCAGTTCTTC.

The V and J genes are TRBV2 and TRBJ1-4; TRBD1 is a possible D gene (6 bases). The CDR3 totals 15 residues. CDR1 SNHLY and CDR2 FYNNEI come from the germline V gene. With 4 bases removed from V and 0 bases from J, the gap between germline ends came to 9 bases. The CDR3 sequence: CASSGTDTTNEKLFF. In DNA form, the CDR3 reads TGTGCCAGCAGTGGGACAGACACAACTAATGAAAAACTGTTTTTT.